This TCR beta chain is from a study of regulatory T cells in long-lasting Graves disease. Turning to the study itself: Antithyroid drug intake by newly diagnosed Graves' patients had lasted under 3 months.

Study-level results: Persistent Graves' patients possessed reduced TCR diversity relative to recently diagnosed ones.

A word on this clonotype: What it recognizes is unknown.

Time point in this sample: newly diagnosed GD, antithyroid drugs for less than 3 months. Extracted RNA from PBMCs served as the source of the TCR library. Libraries of TCR beta came from iRepertoire HTBI primers plus Arm-PCR of CDR3 regions. TCRdb reprocessed the multiplex PCR reads via MiXCR and lists one record per CDR3 protein. Of 400,000 to 650,000 distinct CDR3 sequences in the sample, about 15% were seen once. The V gene's germline CDR1 is LGHNA and CDR2 YNFKEQ. Trimming removed 1 base from V and 6 bases from J, with 19 bases in between. The CDR3 is 17 residues long. The data were also submitted as part of a second study, on T cells in Graves' hyperthyroidism and ophthalmopathy. That study adds: The HTBI primer set was used in a first-round RT-PCR of the TCR CDR3.

The starting material was peripheral blood mononuclear cells (PBMCs), obtained at new diagnosis, from a patient treated with antithyroid drugs. This TCR derives from a woman in her forties or fifties with Graves disease. This chain links TRBV4-2 with TRBJ2-1, with D hard to call. The CDR3, as DNA: TGTGCCAGCAGCCAAGTTAGTGCCGACATGGCCAGCAATGAGCAGTTCTTC. This sequence encodes CASSQVSADMASNEQFF.